This T cell receptor (beta chain) emerged from a study of persistence of HIV-infected CD4 T cells. The CDR3 runs to 13 residues. CDR1 and CDR2 from the germline V gene are MNHEY and SMNVEV (reference sequence). Deletions cut 3 bases from V and 6 bases from J, with 6 bases between. A note on this clone: The target antigen is unknown.

The immunoSEQ assay was version 4, run in survey mode. Produced via immunoSEQ multiplex PCR; TCRdb's table is partial and in-frame only. The table has 35,000 to 50,000 clones, approximately 93% seen once; the top ten hold approximately 1.8%. This nonspecific control used anti-CD3/anti-CD28 bead stimulation of CD4+ T cells. Sorting selected CD4+ T cells upregulating both CD40 ligand and CD69. These HIV-1-infected adults initiated suppressive ART in chronic infection. This clonotype originated in an adult man with HIV who was CMV-seropositive. Material: CD4+ T cells sorted from PBMCs after roughly 18-hour stimulation, obtained from a patient who received antiretroviral therapy. The genes are TRBV27 and TRBJ1-6, with D uncertain. The CDR3 reads CASSFWANSPLHF. The DNA of the CDR3 is TGTGCCAGCAGTTTTTGGGCTAATTCACCCCTCCACTTT.